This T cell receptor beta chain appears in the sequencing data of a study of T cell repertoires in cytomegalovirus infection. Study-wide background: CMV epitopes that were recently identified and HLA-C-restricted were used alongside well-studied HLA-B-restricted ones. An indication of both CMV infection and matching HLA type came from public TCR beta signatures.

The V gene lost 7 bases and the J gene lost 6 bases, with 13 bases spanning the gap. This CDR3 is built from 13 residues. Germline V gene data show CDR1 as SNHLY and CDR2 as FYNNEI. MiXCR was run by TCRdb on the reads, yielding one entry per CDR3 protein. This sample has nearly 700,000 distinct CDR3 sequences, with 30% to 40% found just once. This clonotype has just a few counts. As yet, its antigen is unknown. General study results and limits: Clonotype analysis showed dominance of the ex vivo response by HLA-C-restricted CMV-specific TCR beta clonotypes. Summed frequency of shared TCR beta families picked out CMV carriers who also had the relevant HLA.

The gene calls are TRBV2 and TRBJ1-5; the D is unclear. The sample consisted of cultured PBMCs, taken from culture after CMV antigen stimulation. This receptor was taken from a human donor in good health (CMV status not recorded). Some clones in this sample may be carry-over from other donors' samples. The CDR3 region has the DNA TGTGCCAGCACCGAGGAAAGTGGTCAGCCCCAGCATTTT. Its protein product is CASTEESGQPQHF.